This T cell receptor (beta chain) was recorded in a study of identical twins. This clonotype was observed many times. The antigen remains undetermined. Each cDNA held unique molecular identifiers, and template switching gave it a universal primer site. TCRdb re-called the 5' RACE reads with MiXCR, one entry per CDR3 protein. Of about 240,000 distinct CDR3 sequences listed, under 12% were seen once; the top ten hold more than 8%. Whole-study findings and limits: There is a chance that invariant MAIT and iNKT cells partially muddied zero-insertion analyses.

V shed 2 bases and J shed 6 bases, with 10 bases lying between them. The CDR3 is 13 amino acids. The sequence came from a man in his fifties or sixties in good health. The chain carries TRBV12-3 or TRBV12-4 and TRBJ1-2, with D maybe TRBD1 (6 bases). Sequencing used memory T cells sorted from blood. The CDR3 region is CASSLFSGDGYTF. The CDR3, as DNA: TGTGCCAGCAGTTTATTTTCAGGGGATGGCTACACCTTC.